This T cell receptor beta chain stems from a study of T cells in Graves' hyperthyroidism and ophthalmopathy (dated by TCRdb to about 2019). Turning to the overall study: Peripheral blood samples were taken at initial diagnosis, before any treatment was given. Following sampling, methimazole starting at 30 mg daily was given to hyperthyroidism patients, and high-dose intravenous methylprednisolone was given to ophthalmopathy patients. According to the paper, TCR Vbeta CDR3 sequencing was carried out on about 140 peripheral blood samples, which came from approximately 41 ophthalmopathy, approximately 72 hyperthyroidism and about 17 progressor patients. TCR V-J signatures able to tell the groups apart were searched for in a discovery cohort of approximately 95 patients, of whom over 40 had Graves' ophthalmopathy and around 57 had stable Graves' hyperthyroidism. The study also compared thyroid tissue and blood T-cell repertoires from several Graves' hyperthyroidism patients. The roughly 99 discovery patients were divided at random into training and test sets in a 7:3 ratio. An independent validation cohort of fewer than 20 hyperthyroidism patients and about 15 patients who later progressed to ophthalmopathy tested prospective prediction of ophthalmopathy. Here is what the overall study found, with its caveats: Sample size was not statistically predetermined, and blinding of investigators to group allocation was not performed. Ophthalmopathy was separated from stable hyperthyroidism by a 13 V-J signature model, with approximately 89% sensitivity and about 81% specificity obtained in cross-validation and 80%/75% obtained in testing. During validation, the model predicted progression to ophthalmopathy a median of around six months ahead of onset, with approximately 71% sensitivity and around 73% specificity. Most expanded thyroid clonotypes (frequency above 0.001) were also detected in blood, a finding suggesting that blood repertoires may reflect thyroid immune responses.

Trimming takes 1 base from V and 2 bases from J, and the germline ends sit 10 bases apart. Sequences SGHAT (CDR1) and FQNNGV (CDR2) are obtained from the germline V gene. The CDR3 starts with the cysteine, ends with the phenylalanine, and has 15 residues. Just CDR3 DNA is preserved here, 45 bases in frame from base 1. Ophthalmopathy patients had moderately to severely active disease, with a Clinical Activity Score of 3 or more, a NOSPECS grade of 4 or more, and a disease duration of less than 3 months. Any patient with an uncontrolled infection, another autoimmune disease, pregnancy or lactation was excluded. Diagnoses were established on the basis of clinical symptoms, serum thyroxine and TRAb, thyroid ultrasound, and orbital computed tomography. PBMCs were isolated from around 10 ml of fresh peripheral blood by Ficoll-Paque density gradient centrifugation. Trizol reagent was used to extract total RNA, and RNA quality was then checked on an Agilent 2100 Bioanalyzer.

This clonotype was counted many times. The antigen this receptor binds is unknown. Per-base quality was not reported, and no clone a single base away is much larger than it. The TCR beta CDR3 regions were amplified from RNA transcripts. The TCR CDR3 was subjected to a first round of RT-PCR using the HTBI primer set and the Qiagen OneStep RT-PCR kit. A second multiplex PCR round built the libraries, followed by size selection and purification. Sequencing of the libraries was done on an Illumina HiSeq2000 using paired-end 100 bp reads. The study's own analysis went as follows. Raw data were processed with SOAPnuke, discarding reads with adapters, uncalled bases, mean Phred below 15, or no exact constant-primer or identifier match. High-quality paired reads were merged using COPE v1.2.5, and each unique nucleotide sequence was defined as a clonotype. MiTCR v1.1 was used to align the clonotypes against IMGT TRBV, TRBD and TRBJ reference segments. The analysis was restricted to V-J combinations with a frequency above 0.0001, which together covered 99% to 99.2% of the repertoires. A TCS score was defined as the ratio of F50 (clonal expansion) to E x V (chaos), with BLOSUM62-based TCRdist applied between CDR3 peptides within each V-J. Welch's t-statistics and random forest reduced some 510 V-J features to fewer than 15, which were used in a naive Bayes classifier (R e1071). TCRdb reprocessed the public reads (quality trimming at Q25 with fastp, clone calling with MiXCR) and kept in-frame beta chains. Each entry is one CDR3 protein sequence, shown with its most common DNA and genes. Here the V and J calls rest on TCRdb's processing, not on the authors' analysis. This sample gives over 500,000 distinct CDR3 sequences in total; about 16% of them show up just once. 25% to 30% of the sample comes from the top ten.

The rearranged chain carries TRBV11-2 and TRBJ2-3; there is no confident call for the D gene. Sequencing was carried out using blood. The TCR sequence derives from a young woman with Graves' ophthalmopathy. The CDR3 region: CASSLGRPFTDTQYF. The sequenced DNA: TGTGCCAGCAGCTTAGGACGGCCTTTCACAGATACGCAGTATTTT.